These T cell receptor beta chains were read from a single sample in a study of response to subunit inactivated influenza vaccine. TCRdb re-called the RT-PCR reads through MiXCR, storing one row per CDR3 protein. The sample contains 530,000 or so distinct CDR3 sequences, roughly 25% of which appear only once. The specimen comprised CD4+ T cells sorted from PBMCs, sampled around 5 days after vaccination. The receptors derive from a man in his forties or fifties who received an inactivated influenza vaccine. Both conserved end residues are part of each CDR3. D genes are given only for firm matches. Clone size appears in some rows only: once, few, many, or a class for an expanded clone.

TRBD1 TRBJ1-1 TRBV12-3/TRBV12-4 - CASNRDSDNTEAFF TGTGCCAGCAATCGGGACAGCGATAACACTGAAGCTTTCTTT
TRBD2 TRBJ2-1 TRBV14 - CASSQGPSGRAWNEQFF TGTGCCAGCAGCCAAGGGCCTAGCGGGAGGGCGTGGAATGAGCAGTTCTTC
- TRBJ1-5 TRBV5-5 - CASSFSPAREGQHF TGTGCCAGCAGCTTTAGCCCAGCCCGGGAGGGCCAGCATTTT
TRBD2 TRBJ2-3 TRBV28 - CASSPGGTHHTQYF TGTGCCAGCAGTCCCGGGGGGACCCACCATACGCAGTATTTT
TRBD1 TRBJ2-7 TRBV7-9 - CASRLSGQGARQYF TGTGCCAGCAGGTTATCGGGGCAGGGGGCTCGGCAGTACTTC
- TRBJ2-3 TRBV29-1 - CSARGQLTDTQYF TGCAGCGCCCGAGGACAGCTCACAGATACGCAGTATTTT
- TRBJ1-6 TRBV3-1 few CASSQDGGGRKNSPLHF TGTGCCAGCAGCCAAGATGGGGGAGGGAGGAAGAATTCACCCCTCCACTTT
TRBD2 TRBJ2-7 TRBV10-3 - CAIKSSGSSYEQYF TGTGCCATCAAGTCTAGCGGGAGCTCCTACGAGCAGTACTTC
TRBD2 TRBJ2-3 TRBV7-6 once CASSLETSGFYDTQYF TGTGCCAGCAGCTTAGAGACTAGCGGATTTTACGATACGCAGTATTTT
- TRBJ1-4 TRBV10-3 - CAITGKVNEKLFF TGTGCCATTACAGGGAAGGTGAATGAAAAACTGTTTTTT
TRBD2 TRBJ2-7 TRBV5-1 - CASSGGLAGIASEQYF TGCGCCAGCAGCGGGGGACTAGCGGGAATAGCCTCCGAGCAGTACTTC
- TRBJ2-1 TRBV20-1 few CSAKRGQFF TGCAGTGCTAAAAGAGGGCAGTTCTTC
- TRBJ2-5 TRBV7-2 few CASSLGRAETQYF TGTGCCAGCAGCTTAGGTCGGGCCGAGACCCAGTACTTC
- TRBJ2-7 TRBV5-8 few CASSRTEYEQYF TGTGCCAGCAGCAGGACAGAGTACGAGCAGTACTTC
- TRBJ2-1 TRBV3-1 few CASSQGPLEQFF TGTGCCAGCAGCCAAGGTCCCCTGGAGCAGTTCTTC
- TRBJ2-7 TRBV5-1 - CASSIGQGEQYF TGCGCCAGCAGCATAGGGCAGGGCGAGCAGTACTTC
- TRBJ1-5 TRBV20-1 few CSARTRDLSQPQHF TGCAGTGCTAGGACTCGGGACCTTAGTCAGCCCCAGCATTTT
- TRBJ2-1 TRBV30 - CAWRSGPGHYNEQFF TGTGCCTGGAGATCAGGACCGGGACATTACAATGAGCAGTTCTTC
TRBD1 TRBJ2-3 TRBV3-1 - CASSQRGTVFTDTQYF TGTGCCAGCAGCCAACGAGGGACAGTCTTCACAGATACGCAGTATTTT
- TRBJ2-7 TRBV2 few CASSLAGPPSTYEQYF TGTGCCAGCAGTTTAGCCGGGCCCCCCAGCACCTACGAGCAGTACTTC
- TRBJ1-1 TRBV7-2 - CASSTGWGLNTEAFF TGTGCCAGCAGCACAGGGTGGGGACTGAACACTGAAGCTTTCTTT
- TRBJ2-4 TRBV12-3/TRBV12-4 - CASSFIGKNIQYF TGTGCCAGCAGTTTTATTGGGAAAAACATTCAGTACTTC
- TRBJ2-7 TRBV29-1 - CSVGAKGGYEQYF TGCAGCGTTGGGGCCAAGGGTGGCTACGAGCAGTACTTC
TRBD2 TRBJ2-1 TRBV18 - CASSVTTSGLYNEQFF TGTGCCAGCTCAGTAACAACTAGCGGACTATACAATGAGCAGTTCTTC
TRBD2 TRBJ2-7 TRBV28 - CASSERTSGYSYEQYF TGTGCCAGCAGTGAACGGACTAGCGGTTACTCCTACGAGCAGTACTTC
- TRBJ2-5 TRBV29-1 - CSANRGETQYF TGCAGCGCCAATAGGGGAGAGACCCAGTACTTC
- TRBJ2-1 TRBV3-1 few CASSHGTGGDEQFF TGTGCCAGCAGCCACGGGACCGGGGGCGATGAGCAGTTCTTC
- TRBJ2-5 TRBV5-1 - CASSLTGQKETQYF TGCGCCAGCAGCTTGACCGGGCAGAAAGAGACCCAGTACTTC
- TRBJ1-1 TRBV2 - CASSTGTGRGAFF TGTGCCAGCAGCACTGGGACGGGGAGGGGCGCTTTCTTT
- TRBJ2-3 TRBV12-3/TRBV12-4 - CASSDYVSTDTQYF TGTGCCAGCAGTGACTACGTTAGCACAGATACGCAGTATTTT
TRBD1 TRBJ1-5 TRBV10-3 many CAISEGDRVGQPQHF TGTGCCATCAGTGAAGGGGACAGGGTGGGACAGCCCCAGCATTTT
- TRBJ2-1 TRBV24-1 few CATSDFGGRDNEQFF TGTGCCACCAGTGATTTTGGGGGGCGCGACAATGAGCAGTTCTTC
- TRBJ2-7 TRBV6-1 few CASSRMGGSSSYEQYF TGTGCCAGCAGTCGCATGGGGGGCTCGAGCTCCTACGAGCAGTACTTC
- TRBJ1-4 TRBV10-3 - CATRGGSATNEKLFF TGTGCCACCAGGGGTGGAAGTGCAACTAATGAAAAACTGTTTTTT
- TRBJ2-7 TRBV21-1 few CASSKAPLDQYF TGTGCCAGCAGCAAAGCGCCGTTAGACCAGTACTTC
- TRBJ2-7 TRBV12-3/TRBV12-4 few CASSSGWGFEQYF TGTGCCAGCAGTTCAGGGTGGGGGTTCGAGCAGTACTTC
TRBD1 TRBJ2-7 TRBV3-1 - CASRLTGTGTYEQYF TGTGCCAGCAGACTAACCGGGACAGGGACCTACGAGCAGTACTTC